A single sample is the source of the 8 T cell receptor beta chains below, sequenced in a study of T-cell reconstitution after alpha-beta-depleted transplantation in children. As it was prepared, the TCRbeta library received unique molecular identifiers. One entry per CDR3 protein, called by TCRdb with MiXCR from the PCR reads. The table records 250,000 to 300,000 distinct CDR3 sequences, around a tenth of them present only once. The sample was peripheral blood, taken 180 days after TCRalphabeta/CD19-depleted stem cell transplant. These receptors were obtained from a male patient between 2 and 10 years old who had a stem cell transplant for chronic granulomatous disease, so the T cells may come from the graft donor.

The table lists this clonotype with many counts. The chain links TRBV10-1 to TRBJ2-7; TRBD1 matches 7 bases. V dropped 2 bases and J dropped 1; count of bases not matched to a gene: 8. This CDR3 is built from 16 residues. Germline-derived CDR1 and CDR2 are WNHNN and SYGVQD (reference sequence). The CDR3 sequence is CASSESPDRPSYEQYF. The CDR3 nucleotides are TGCGCCAGCAGTGAGAGCCCGGACAGGCCATCCTACGAGCAGTACTTC.

This clonotype occurred many times. J is TRBJ2-2 and V is TRBV20-1; D remains unclear. This CDR3 has 15 residues. V lost 0 bases and J 6 bases, leaving 14 bases between the germline ends. The germline CDR1 and CDR2 sequences are DFQATT and SNEGSKA (reference sequence). CDR3 bases: TGCAGTGCTAGAGACCAGTTCGCGGAGTCCGGGGAGCTGTTTTTT. Protein sequence: CSARDQFAESGELFF.

This clonotype was observed many times. CDR3 region: CASTLRGETQYF. The DNA of the CDR3 is TGTGCCAGTACCTTGAGAGGGGAGACCCAGTACTTC. This chain links TRBV6-6 with TRBJ2-5; D is perhaps TRBD2 (5 bases). Deletions cut 9 bases from V and 5 bases from J, with 13 bases between. The CDR3 consists of 12 residues. CDR1 is MNHNY and CDR2 is SVGAGI in the germline V gene (reference sequence).

Ten or more counts support this clonotype. The chain joins TRBV4-2 to TRBJ2-1, with 13 positions matching TRBD2. CDR3 length: 23 residues. V trimming: 3 bases; J trimming: 9 bases; junction bases outside the gene matches: 29. CDR1 and CDR2 from the germline V gene are LGHNA and YNFKEQ. CDR3 residues: CASSHPMKGQLDTSGRARGEQFF. The CDR3 DNA is TGTGCCAGCAGCCACCCTATGAAGGGACAACTTGATACTAGCGGGAGGGCGAGGGGTGAGCAGTTCTTC.

About this clonotype itself: This may stem from a read error, because a much larger clone lies one nucleotide away. The chain recombines TRBV15 with TRBJ2-7; TRBD1 is a possible D gene (6 bases). This CDR3 is 14 amino acids long. Germline CDR1 is LNHNV and CDR2 is YYDKDF (reference sequence). CDR3 sequence: CATCRKTQGYEQYF. CDR3 DNA sequence: TGTGCCACCTGCAGAAAGACCCAGGGGTACGAGCAGTACTTC.

In this sample, this clonotype turned up many times. The chain recombines TRBV9 with TRBJ2-5, with TRBD2 as a possible D gene (6 bases). The CDR3 loop spans 15 amino acids. Per the germline V gene, CDR1 is SGDLS and CDR2 is YYNGEE. Trimming removed 0 bases at V and 1 base at J, with 10 bases between. The CDR3 loop reads CASSVAGGIQETQYF. The DNA of the CDR3 is TGTGCCAGCAGCGTAGCAGGAGGGATCCAAGAGACCCAGTACTTC.

This clonotype was counted many times. CDR3 loop: CASSKAYSSYNEQFF. The CDR3 DNA follows: TGTGCCAGCAGTAAGGCCTATAGCTCCTACAATGAGCAGTTCTTC. The V gene is TRBV27, the J gene TRBJ2-1; D is undetermined. Looked up from germline, CDR1 is MNHEY and CDR2 is SMNVEV (reference sequence). The ends were cut back, 5 bases at V and 0 bases at J, with 11 bases in the middle. CDR3 length: 15 amino acids.

The rearrangement joins TRBV6-2 or TRBV6-3 to TRBJ1-5, with D perhaps TRBD1 (6 bases). The V gene lost 10 bases and the J gene lost 4 bases, with 14 bases spanning the gap. The CDR3 runs to 13 residues. The germline V gene encodes CDR1 MNHEY and CDR2 SVGEGT. The CDR3 region is CANRLDSNQPQHF. In DNA, the CDR3 is TGTGCCAACAGGCTGGACAGTAATCAGCCCCAGCATTTT.